This entry features one T cell receptor (beta chain) sequence. This clone was observed a handful of times. Its binding antigen is unknown. No much larger clone is present one base from it, and per-base qualities are unavailable. Interpreted using the paper, the time point label stands for: around 25 months on ibrutinib. For TCR beta library preparation, approximately 2 micrograms of genomic DNA was extracted from cryopreserved PBMCs. High-throughput TCR beta sequencing was performed on longitudinal blood samples from CLL patients receiving ibrutinib monotherapy. The patients took part in an open-label, single-center phase 2 trial of ibrutinib monotherapy. The data were taken from a study of cytotoxic CD8 clonotypes in ibrutinib-treated CLL listed by TCRdb under 2021. Some background on the complete study: The cohort had ten to twelve relapsed/refractory and 15 treatment-naive patients; fewer than 18 were IGHV unmutated. Of the approximately 94 people in the trial, about 27 had longitudinal samples available. On average, each sample yielded 250,000 to 300,000 productive templates and over 90,000 productive rearrangements. Cryopreserved peripheral blood mononuclear cells were obtained prior to treatment, at the time of response, and at either disease progression or sustained remission. Every sample from remission and from progressive disease was obtained while the patients were still on ibrutinib. Response samples were obtained after a median of approximately 12 months of treatment, with a range of about 6 to 36 months. Partial responses were observed in 24 patients and complete responses in 2; after a median follow-up of 68 months, remission was maintained in some 14 patients and progression was observed in approximately 12. Study-wide findings and limitations: Sampling times were not matched between patients in sustained remission and patients whose disease was progressing, and lymph node repertoires were not examined. Baseline clonality was found to be higher than that of age-matched healthy donors and was strongly correlated with circulating CD8+ T-cell counts. Public clonotypes were rare and either shrank or stayed stable during treatment, and the rise in clonality at ibrutinib response reflected expansion of private clonotypes. An increase in clonality was observed at ibrutinib response, with clonality remaining stable during sustained remission and falling back toward baseline at progression.

On a MiSeq, deep resolution sequencing aimed for a depth between 1 in 1 million and 1 in 200,000 T cells, with each clonotype covered 10x on average. The immunoSEQ hsTCRB Kit was used to generate TCR beta libraries. The study's own analysis went as follows. Data were analyzed with ImmunoSEQ Data Assistant and ImmunoSEQ Analyzer, with V, D and J genes assigned per IMGT definitions. Clonality, with values ranging from 0 to 1, was calculated as one minus the normalized Shannon entropy of productive rearrangement frequencies. Public clonotype analysis was restricted to overrepresented clonotypes comprising at least 0.05% of each patient's repertoire. About a dozen repertoires from age-matched healthy donors, obtained from immuneACCESS, served as clonality controls. The immuneACCESS repertoire file appears here via TCRdb, limited to in-frame rearrangements. These files lack a portion of the clones; in checked studies, under half of the deficit traces to unresolved V genes, and the cause of the others is not known. V and J calls and clone size are those listed in that table; D and trimming were worked out from the DNA. This sample has about 200,000 clones in its table, and roughly 72% of those were observed once. The ten most abundant clones make up around an eighth of the sample.

The CDR1 and CDR2 encoded by the germline V gene are MGHDK and SYGVNS. The CDR3 runs 15 residues from the cysteine to the phenylalanine. The retained sequence is limited to the CDR3, 45 bases, with the frame set at the first base. V is reduced by 6 bases and J by 4 bases, leaving a spacing of 17 bases between them. The source of this sequence is a human donor with chronic lymphocytic leukemia. Sample: PBMCs, taken after 24 months of ibrutinib treatment. The V and J segments used are TRBV25-1 and TRBJ2-3; the best D guess is TRBD2, with 5 bases matching. Here is the DNA: TGTGCCAGCAGCGGTAGACGGGGTCTCGCAGATACGCAGTATTTT. This yields the protein CASSGRRGLADTQYF.